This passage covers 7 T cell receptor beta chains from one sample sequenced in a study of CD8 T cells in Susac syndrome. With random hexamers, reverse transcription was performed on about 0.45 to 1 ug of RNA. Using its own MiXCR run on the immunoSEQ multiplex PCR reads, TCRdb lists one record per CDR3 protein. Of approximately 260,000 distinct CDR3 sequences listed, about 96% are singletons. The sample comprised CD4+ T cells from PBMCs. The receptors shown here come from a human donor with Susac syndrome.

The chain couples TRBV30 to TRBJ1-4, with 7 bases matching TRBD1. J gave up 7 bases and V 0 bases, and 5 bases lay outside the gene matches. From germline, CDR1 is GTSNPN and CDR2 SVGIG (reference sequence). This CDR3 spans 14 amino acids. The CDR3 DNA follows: TGTGCCTGGAGTGTAAACAGGGGAAGTGAAAAACTGTTTTTT. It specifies CAWSVNRGSEKLFF. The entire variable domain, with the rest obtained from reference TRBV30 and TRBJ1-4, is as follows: SQTIHQWPATLVQPVGSPLSLECTVEGTSNPNLYWYRQAAGRGLQLLFYSVGIGQISSEVPQNLSASRPQDRQFILSSKKLLLSDSGFYLCAWSVNRGSEKLFFGSGTQLSVL.

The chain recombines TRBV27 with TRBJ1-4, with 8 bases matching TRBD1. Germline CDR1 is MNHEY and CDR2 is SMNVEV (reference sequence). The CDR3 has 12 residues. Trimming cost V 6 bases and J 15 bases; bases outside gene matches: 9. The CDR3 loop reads CASSRATGELFF. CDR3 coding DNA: TGTGCCAGCAGCCGCGCGACAGGGGAATTGTTTTTT.

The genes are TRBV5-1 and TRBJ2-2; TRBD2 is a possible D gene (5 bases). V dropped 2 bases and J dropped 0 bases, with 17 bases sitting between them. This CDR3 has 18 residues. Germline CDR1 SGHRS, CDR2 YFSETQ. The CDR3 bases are TGCGCCAGCAGCTTCACATTCGAGGGCCGATCGAACACCGGGGAGCTGTTTTTT. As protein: CASSFTFEGRSNTGELFF.

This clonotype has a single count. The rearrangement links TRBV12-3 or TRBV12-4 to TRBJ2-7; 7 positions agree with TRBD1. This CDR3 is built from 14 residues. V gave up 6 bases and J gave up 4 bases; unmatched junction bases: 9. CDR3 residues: CASRSTGVSYEQYF. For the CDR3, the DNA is TGTGCCAGCAGGTCCACAGGGGTGAGTTACGAGCAGTACTTC.

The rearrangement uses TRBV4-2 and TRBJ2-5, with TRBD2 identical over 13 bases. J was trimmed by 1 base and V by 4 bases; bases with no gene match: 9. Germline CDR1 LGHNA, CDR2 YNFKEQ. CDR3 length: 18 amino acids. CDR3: CASSRSGTSGMGQETQYF. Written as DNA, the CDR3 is TGTGCCAGCAGCCGCTCCGGGACTAGCGGGATGGGCCAAGAGACCCAGTACTTC.

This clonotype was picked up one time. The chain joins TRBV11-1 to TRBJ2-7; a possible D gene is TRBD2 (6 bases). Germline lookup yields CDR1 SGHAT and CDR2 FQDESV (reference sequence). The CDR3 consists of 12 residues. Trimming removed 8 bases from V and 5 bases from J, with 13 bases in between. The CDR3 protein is CASSGETDEQYF. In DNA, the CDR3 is TGTGCCAGCTCGGGGGAGACAGACGAGCAGTACTTC.

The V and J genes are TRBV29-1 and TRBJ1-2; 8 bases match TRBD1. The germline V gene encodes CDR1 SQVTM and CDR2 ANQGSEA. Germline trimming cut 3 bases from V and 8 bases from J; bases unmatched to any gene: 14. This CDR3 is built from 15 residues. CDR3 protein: CSVDLATGAFNGYTF. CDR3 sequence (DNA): TGCAGCGTTGATCTAGCGACAGGGGCATTCAACGGCTACACCTTC.